The entry below gives a single T cell receptor (beta chain) sequence along with its context. The data stem from a study of blood T cell repertoires in COVID-19. Assay: immunoSEQ multiplex PCR; the TCRdb copy retains only in-frame clones and omits some. The sample gives 200,000 to 250,000 clones, roughly 84% of which show up once; approximately 6.6% is in the top ten. The germline V gene encodes CDR1 SGHRS and CDR2 YFSETQ. The CDR3 is made up of 15 amino acids. Trimming took off 4 bases at V and 2 bases at J, with 14 bases between the two ends. Sequenced input: PBMCs or T cells enriched from blood (not recorded which). The sequence derives from a woman aged 40 to 50 who had recovered from COVID-19. V usage is TRBV5-1 and J usage is TRBJ2-3; weak D call: TRBD2 (6 bases). Here the CDR3 reads CASSREHIDTDTQYF. The CDR3, as DNA: TGCGCCAGCAGCCGGGAGCACATTGACACAGATACGCAGTATTTT.